This T cell receptor (beta chain) was captured by sequencing in a study of T cells in Graves' hyperthyroidism and ophthalmopathy. Overall study findings and caveats: Most thyroid clonotypes with frequency above 0.001 were detected in blood.

This clonotype was detected a few times. Its antigen is unknown. This CDR3 region has 14 residues. Germline V CDR1 and CDR2: ENHRY, SYGVKD. Between the trimmed V and J ends, which lost 0 bases and 6 bases, there was a span of 9 bases. The TCR beta CDR3 regions underwent amplification using RNA transcripts as the source. HTBI primers were the set used in a first-round RT-PCR of the TCR CDR3. TCRdb recomputed calls from the multiplex PCR reads with MiXCR, one row per CDR3 protein. There are about 340,000 distinct CDR3 sequences in the sample; 18% occur only once, and around 47% lies in the top ten. This chain links TRBV10-3 with TRBJ2-1; the D gene is possibly TRBD2 (6 bases). The sequenced material came from blood. This sequence was found in a woman in her forties or fifties with Graves' hyperthyroidism. The CDR3 DNA sequence: TGTGCCATCAGTGAGTCGAACGGGGGCAATGAGCAGTTCTTC. It is translated as CAISESNGGNEQFF.